This T cell receptor beta chain was captured in a study of cytomegalovirus exposure and HLA in healthy donors. V was trimmed by 2 bases and J by 5 bases, leaving 13 bases between them. The CDR3 extends over 15 amino acids. CDR1 SGDLS and CDR2 YYNGEE come from the germline V gene. A remark on this clone: Its antigen remains unidentified.

In the PCR, 60 Vbeta and 13 Jbeta primers were used. Original data processing: A later analysis counted 80 million or so unique TCR beta chains, around 10 million shared. Measured with immunoSEQ multiplex PCR; TCRdb has only the in-frame clones, and not every one. The V and J calls and the clone size are those of that table, but D and trimming were determined from the DNA. Of 83,000 or so clones detected, 79% appear once; the ten largest clones hold approximately 14%. Study results and limitations: Roughly even sequencing depth across donors was the assumption behind the presence/absence analyses. Analysis performed later showed TCR beta chains linked to HLA being more clonally expanded than equally common others. A later analysis found TCR association rates differed by HLA locus, highest for DRB1 and lowest for HLA-C.

The TCR sequence derives from a woman between 35 and 50 years old in good health and CMV-seropositive. V gene TRBV9 combines with J gene TRBJ2-2; D possibly corresponds to TRBD2 (5 bases). The sample comprised PBMCs. The CDR3 DNA reads as TGTGCCAGCAGCGTCCCGGGGATTAATACCGGGGAGCTGTTTTTT. Translated, it gives CASSVPGINTGELFF.